This TCR beta chain was found in a study of shared clonotypes between healthy human individuals. On the study more broadly: Three CD4 naive, three CD4 memory, two CD8 naive and one CD8 memory plate were used per donor. Study conclusions and caveats: Larger estimated richness was generally seen in naive subsets than in memory subsets.

Naive-designated CD8 cells lacked CD45RO, were positively enriched for CCR7, and omitted terminally differentiated effector memory CD45RA+ cells. Concerning this clone: What it recognizes is unknown.

The assay ran at deep level. Per the authors' pipeline: Filtering of immunoSEQ junctional sequences could not match full-length read filtering. Generated by immunoSEQ multiplex PCR, the TCRdb table keeps only in-frame clones and is missing some. V, J and clone size reflect that table, while D and trimming were determined from the DNA. The sample lists 2 million to 2.5 million clones, roughly 91% seen once, with roughly 1.8% in the top ten. With 8 bases removed from V and 5 bases from J, the gap between germline ends came to 19 bases. The germline V gene has CDR1 SNHLY and CDR2 FYNNEI. This CDR3 has 15 amino acids.

The chain carries TRBV2 and TRBJ2-1; a possible D gene is TRBD2 (6 bases). Material: naive CD8+ T cells from PBMCs. This clonotype was obtained from a man aged 18-30 years in good health. Some clones in this sample may be carry-over from other donors' samples. In DNA, the CDR3 is TGTGCCAGCGCTCCGGGTCGGGAGCGACACAATGAGCAGTTCTTC. This codes for CASAPGRERHNEQFF.